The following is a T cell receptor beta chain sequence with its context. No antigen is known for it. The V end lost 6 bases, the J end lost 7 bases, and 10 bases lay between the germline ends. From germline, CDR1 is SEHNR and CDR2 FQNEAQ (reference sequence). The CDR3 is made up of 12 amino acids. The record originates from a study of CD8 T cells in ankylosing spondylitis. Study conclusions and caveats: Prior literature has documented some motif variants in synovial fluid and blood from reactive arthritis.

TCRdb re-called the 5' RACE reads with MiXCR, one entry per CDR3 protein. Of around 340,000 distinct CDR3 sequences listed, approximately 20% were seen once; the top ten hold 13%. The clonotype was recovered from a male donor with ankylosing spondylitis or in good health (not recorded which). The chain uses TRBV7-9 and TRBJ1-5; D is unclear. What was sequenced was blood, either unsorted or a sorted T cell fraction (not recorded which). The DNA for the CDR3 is TGTGCCAGCAGTATGGGGTCCCAGCCCCAGCATTTT. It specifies CASSMGSQPQHF.